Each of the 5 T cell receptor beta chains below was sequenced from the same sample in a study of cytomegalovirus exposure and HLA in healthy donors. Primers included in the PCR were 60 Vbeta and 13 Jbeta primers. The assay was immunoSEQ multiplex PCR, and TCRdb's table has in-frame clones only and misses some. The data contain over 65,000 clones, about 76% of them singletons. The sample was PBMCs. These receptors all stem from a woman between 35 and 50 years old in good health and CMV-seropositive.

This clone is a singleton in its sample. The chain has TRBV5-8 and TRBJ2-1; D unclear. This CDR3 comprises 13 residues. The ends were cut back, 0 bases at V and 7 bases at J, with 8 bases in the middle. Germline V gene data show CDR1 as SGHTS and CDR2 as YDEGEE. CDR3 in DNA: TGTGCCAGCAGCTTGGCACTTCTGAATGAGCAGTTCTTC. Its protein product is CASSLALLNEQFF.

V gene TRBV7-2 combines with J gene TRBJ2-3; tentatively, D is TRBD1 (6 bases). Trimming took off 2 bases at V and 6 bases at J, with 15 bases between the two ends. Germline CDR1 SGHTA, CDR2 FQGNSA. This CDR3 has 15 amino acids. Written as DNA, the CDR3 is TGTGCCAGCAGCTTAATGGGGGCCGGTGGTGATACGCAGTATTTT. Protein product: CASSLMGAGGDTQYF.

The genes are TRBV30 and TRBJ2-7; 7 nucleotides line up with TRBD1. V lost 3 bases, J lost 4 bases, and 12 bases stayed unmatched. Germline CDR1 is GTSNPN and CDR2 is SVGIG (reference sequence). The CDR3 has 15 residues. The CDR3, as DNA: TGTGCCTGGAGCGACTCCGGGACAGACGCTTACGAGCAGTACTTC. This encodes CAWSDSGTDAYEQYF.

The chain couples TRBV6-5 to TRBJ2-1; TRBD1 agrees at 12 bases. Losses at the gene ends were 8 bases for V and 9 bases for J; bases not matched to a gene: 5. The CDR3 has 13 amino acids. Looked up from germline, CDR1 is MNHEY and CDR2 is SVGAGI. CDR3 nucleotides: TGTGCCAGCCGGGGACAGGGGGCAAGTGAGCAGTTCTTC. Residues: CASRGQGASEQFF.

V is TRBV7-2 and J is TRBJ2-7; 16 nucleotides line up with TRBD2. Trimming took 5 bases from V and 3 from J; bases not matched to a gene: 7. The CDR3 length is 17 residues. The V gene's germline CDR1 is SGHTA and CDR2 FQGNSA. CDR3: CASSLGLAGGIGYEQYF. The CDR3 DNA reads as TGTGCCAGCAGCCTGGGACTAGCGGGAGGGATAGGCTACGAGCAGTACTTC.